A single sample is the source of the 13 T cell receptor beta chains below, sequenced in a study of cytomegalovirus exposure and HLA in healthy donors (dated by TCRdb to the late 2010s). The library was built by means of the immunoSEQ multiplex PCR assay. In TCRdb, the immuneACCESS table is reduced to in-frame sequences with V and J assigned. These tables do not hold every clone; where another copy was compared, an unresolved V gene accounts for under half, and the others remain unexplained. The sample profile shows about 150,000 clones; roughly nine tenths of them were found once. The ten largest clones add up to approximately 3.2% of the sample. Sequenced input: PBMCs. These receptors came from a woman aged 18-29 years in good health and CMV-seropositive.

CDR3 region: CASSVSGEGPNEQFF. CDR3 nucleotide sequence: TGTGCCAGCAGTGTTAGCGGGGAGGGCCCGAATGAGCAGTTCTTC. This chain links TRBV6-4 with TRBJ2-1; 8 bases are shared with TRBD2. The CDR3 consists of 15 residues. The ends lost 4 bases at V and 7 bases at J; junction bases unmatched: 9. Per germline, CDR1 MRHNA and CDR2 SNTAGT.

V usage is TRBV27 and J usage is TRBJ2-7, with D tentatively TRBD2 (7 bases). The CDR3 is made up of 14 amino acids. Germline-derived CDR1 and CDR2 are MNHEY and SMNVEV (reference sequence). Trimming stripped 5 bases from V and 6 bases from J, with 17 bases between. The CDR3 sequence is CASSSNGGRGEQYF. Written as DNA, the CDR3 is TGTGCCAGCAGTAGTAACGGGGGGCGCGGCGAGCAGTACTTC.

The chain carries TRBV6-5 and TRBJ2-7; D might be TRBD1 (6 bases). Trimming stripped 7 bases from V and 0 bases from J, with 10 bases between. The germline CDR1 and CDR2 sequences are MNHEY and SVGAGI. CDR3 size: 13 residues. The CDR3 coding sequence is TGTGCCAGCACCCAGGACAGCTCCTACGAGCAGTACTTC. It encodes CASTQDSSYEQYF.

V and J are TRBV5-6 and TRBJ2-1; tentatively, D is TRBD1 (5 bases). The CDR3 runs to 16 residues. CDR1 is SGHDT, CDR2 YYEEEE, per germline. V gave up 1 base and J gave up 3 bases, with 14 bases separating them. The CDR3: CASSLYWIRGYNEQFF. The CDR3 DNA follows: TGTGCCAGCAGCTTGTACTGGATTAGGGGCTACAATGAGCAGTTCTTC. The full variable domain, its missing parts supplied by reference TRBV5-6 and TRBJ2-1, is DAGVTQSPTHLIKTRGQQVTLRCSPKSGHDTVSWYQQALGQGPQFIFQYYEEEERQRGNFPDRFSGHQFPNYSSELNVNALLLGDSALYLCASSLYWIRGYNEQFFGPGTRLTVL.

The V and J genes are TRBV30 and TRBJ2-7; D is undetermined. Per germline, CDR1 GTSNPN and CDR2 SVGIG (reference sequence). The V end lost 4 bases, the J end lost 0 bases, and 10 bases lay between the germline ends. This CDR3 has 13 residues. The CDR3 sequence: CAWTAGRSYEQYF. The CDR3 DNA follows: TGTGCCTGGACGGCAGGTCGCTCCTACGAGCAGTACTTC.

J is TRBJ1-5 and V is TRBV19, with 7 bases lining up with TRBD1. CDR3 size: 15 residues. Trimming took 5 bases from V and 2 from J; bases not matched to a gene: 6. Germline V gene data show CDR1 as LNHDA and CDR2 as SQIVND (reference sequence). The chain's CDR3 is CASSDRTGGNQPQHF. In DNA form, the CDR3 reads TGTGCCAGTAGTGACCGGACAGGAGGCAATCAGCCCCAGCATTTT.

This clone occurred a few times. The rearrangement links TRBV10-2 to TRBJ1-5; no clear D gene. The CDR3 sequence is 14 residues long. Per the germline V gene, CDR1 is WSHSY and CDR2 is SAAADI. V lost 7 bases and J 2 bases, leaving 12 bases between the germline ends. The CDR3 DNA is TGCGCCAGCATCGAGCGCTTGGGCAATCAGCCCCAGCATTTT. It yields the protein CASIERLGNQPQHF.

The V call is TRBV10-3, the J call TRBJ2-7, with 12 bases that match TRBD1. Germline V lookup: CDR1 ENHRY, CDR2 SYGVKD. The CDR3 spans 17 residues. The V gene end was trimmed by 8 bases and the J gene end by 2 bases; junction bases not matched to a gene: 13. CDR3 nucleotides: TGTGCCATCTCAAGTGGGACAGGGGGCGCTCCGACCTACGAGCAGTACTTC. It is translated as CAISSGTGGAPTYEQYF.

J is TRBJ2-5 and V is TRBV15, with TRBD2 identical over 8 bases. The CDR3 covers 17 residues. V lost 9 bases to trimming and J lost 2 bases; unmatched junction nucleotides: 17. Germline loops: CDR1 LNHNV, CDR2 YYDKDF (reference sequence). CDR3 bases: TGTGCCACAATGCCGGGACTAGGTGGAGTGCGGCAAGAGACCCAGTACTTC. Translated: CATMPGLGGVRQETQYF.

The chain joins TRBV9 to TRBJ2-3; maybe TRBD2 (6 bases). The CDR3 consists of 13 residues. Germline V gene sequence: CDR1 SGDLS, CDR2 YYNGEE. Trimming cost V 2 bases and J 4 bases, with 8 bases left between them. CDR3 DNA sequence: TGTGCCAGCAGCGTGGCGGGATCAGATACGCAGTATTTT. Translation: CASSVAGSDTQYF.

The chain uses TRBV11-3 and TRBJ2-1; D perhaps matches TRBD2 (6 bases). CDR3 length: 15 residues. The V gene's germline CDR1 is SGHNT and CDR2 YENEEA. V was shortened by 4 bases and J by 3 bases, with 13 bases between the two germline ends. DNA for the CDR3: TGTGCCAGCAGCTCATCTAGCGTCAACTACAATGAGCAGTTCTTC. The encoded protein is CASSSSSVNYNEQFF.

The chain combines TRBV5-1 with TRBJ1-1; D not resolved. V lost 4 bases and J 4 bases, leaving 17 bases between the germline ends. CDR3 length equals 15 residues. The germline gives CDR1 SGHRS, CDR2 YFSETQ. CDR3 sequence: CASSQAFAGSTEAFF. CDR3 sequence (DNA): TGCGCCAGCAGCCAGGCTTTTGCTGGTTCCACTGAAGCTTTCTTT.

The rearrangement uses TRBV9 and TRBJ2-1, with D possibly being TRBD2 (5 bases). The CDR3 is 12 amino acids. V was trimmed by 0 bases and J by 10 bases, leaving 8 bases between them. Germline V CDR1 and CDR2: SGDLS, YYNGEE. CDR3 loop: CASSVARGEQFF. The CDR3, as DNA: TGTGCCAGCAGCGTAGCTCGGGGAGAGCAGTTCTTC. The variable domain in full, completed from reference TRBV9 and TRBJ2-1, reads DSGVTQTPKHLITATGQRVTLRCSPRSGDLSVYWYQQSLDQGLQFLIQYYNGEERAKGNILERFSAQQFPDLHSELNLSSLELGDSALYFCASSVARGEQFFGPGTRLTVL.